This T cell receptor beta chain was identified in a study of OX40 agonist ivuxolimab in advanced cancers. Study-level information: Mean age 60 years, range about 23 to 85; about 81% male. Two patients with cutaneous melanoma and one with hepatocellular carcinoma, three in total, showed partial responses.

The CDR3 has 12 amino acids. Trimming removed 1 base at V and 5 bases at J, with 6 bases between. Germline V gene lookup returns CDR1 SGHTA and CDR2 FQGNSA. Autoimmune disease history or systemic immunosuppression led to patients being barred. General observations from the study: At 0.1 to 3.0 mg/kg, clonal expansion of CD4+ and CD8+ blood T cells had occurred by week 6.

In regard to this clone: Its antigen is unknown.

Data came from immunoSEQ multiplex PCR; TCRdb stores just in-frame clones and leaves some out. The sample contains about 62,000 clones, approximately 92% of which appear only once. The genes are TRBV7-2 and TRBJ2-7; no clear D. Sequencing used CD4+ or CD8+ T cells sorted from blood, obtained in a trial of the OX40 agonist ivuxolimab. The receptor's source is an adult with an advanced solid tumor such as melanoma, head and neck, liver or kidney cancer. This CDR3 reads CASSLVGDEQYF. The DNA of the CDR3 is TGTGCCAGCAGCTTAGTTGGGGACGAGCAGTACTTC.